Shown below are 5 T cell receptor beta chains from a single sample sequenced in a study of CD8 T cells in ankylosing spondylitis. The study, taken as a whole, reports: Seemingly distinctive of ankylosing spondylitis blood was a TCR beta motif formed by eight highly homologous variants.

Via MiXCR, TCRdb re-called the 5' RACE reads, giving one row per CDR3 protein. This sample yields about 210,000 distinct CDR3 sequences, of which just under 7.5% are seen a single time; about 14% belongs to the top ten. For these TCRs, the target antigens are not known. The specimen was blood, either unsorted or a sorted T cell fraction (not recorded which). These receptors all stem from a male donor with ankylosing spondylitis.

At least ten counts were recorded for this clonotype. The chain uses TRBV7-9 and TRBJ2-5; D uncertain. Between the trimmed V and J ends, which lost 4 bases and 3 bases, there was a span of 6 bases. CDR1 SEHNR and CDR2 FQNEAQ come from the germline V gene (reference sequence). The CDR3 runs to 12 residues. Here the CDR3 reads CASSSLKETQYF. CDR3 coding DNA: TGTGCCAGCAGCTCCCTAAAAGAGACCCAGTACTTC.

This clonotype was found a few times. The V call is TRBV6-1, the J call TRBJ2-7; D may be TRBD1 (6 bases). Germline values: CDR1 MNHNS, CDR2 SASEGT. With 7 bases removed from V and 2 bases from J, the gap between germline ends came to 18 bases. The CDR3 has 15 residues. Here the CDR3 DNA reads TGTGCCAGCAACGACAGGTGGGGGAGCCCCTACGAGCAGTACTTC. Translating it yields CASNDRWGSPYEQYF.

This clonotype was recorded at least ten times. The rearrangement links TRBV3-1 to TRBJ2-7; D gene unclear. This CDR3 has 14 residues. From germline, CDR1 is LGHDT and CDR2 YNNKEL (reference sequence). V was pared by 4 bases and J by 6 bases, with 16 bases between. CDR3: CASSLRPGLAEQYF. As DNA, the CDR3 is TGTGCCAGCAGCCTAAGGCCCGGGTTGGCCGAGCAGTACTTC.

Written as DNA, the CDR3 is TGTGCCGGAATAGTGGGGGGGGTACGGTACGAGCAGTACTTC. Its protein product is CAGIVGGVRYEQYF. The chain couples TRBV30 to TRBJ2-7, with TRBD2 matching over 7 bases. Germline V gene sequence: CDR1 GTSNPN, CDR2 SVGIG (reference sequence). V gave up 8 bases and J gave up 4 bases; unmatched junction bases: 14. The CDR3 is made up of 14 amino acids. Variable domain in full (rest from reference TRBV30 and TRBJ2-7): SQTIHQWPATLVQPVGSPLSLECTVEGTSNPNLYWYRQAAGRGLQLLFYSVGIGQISSEVPQNLSASRPQDRQFILSSKKLLLSDSGFYLCAGIVGGVRYEQYFGPGTRLTVT.

This clonotype was counted at least ten times. CDR3 amino acids: CSAPGTGNTGELFF. The DNA of the CDR3 is TGCAGTGCTCCCGGGACAGGGAACACCGGGGAGCTGTTTTTT. The J gene is TRBJ2-2, the V gene TRBV20-1; 8 bases are shared with TRBD1. The junction had 3 bases not matched to a gene; V was cut back by 5 bases and J by 1 base. This CDR3 region has 14 residues. The V gene's germline CDR1 is DFQATT and CDR2 SNEGSKA (reference sequence).